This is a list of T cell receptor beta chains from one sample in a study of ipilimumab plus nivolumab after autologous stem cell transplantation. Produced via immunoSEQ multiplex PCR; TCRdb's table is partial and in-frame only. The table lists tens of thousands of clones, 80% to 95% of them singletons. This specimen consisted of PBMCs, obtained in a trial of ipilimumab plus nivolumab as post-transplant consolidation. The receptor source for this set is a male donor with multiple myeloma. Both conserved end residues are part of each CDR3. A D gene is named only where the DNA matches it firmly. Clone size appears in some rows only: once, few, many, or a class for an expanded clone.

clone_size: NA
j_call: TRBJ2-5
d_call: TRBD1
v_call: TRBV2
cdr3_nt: TGTGCCAGCAGTGTACGACAGGGGGGACAAGAGACCCAGTACTTC
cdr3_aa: CASSVRQGGQETQYF

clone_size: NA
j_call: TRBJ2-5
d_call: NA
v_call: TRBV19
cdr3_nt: TGTGCCAGTAGTGCCGTGGGGGGGGCTGAGGAGACCCAGTACTTC
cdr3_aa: CASSAVGGAEETQYF

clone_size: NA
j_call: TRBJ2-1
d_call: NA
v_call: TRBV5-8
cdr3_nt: TGTGCCAGCAGCCGGGGACACAATGAGCAGTTCTTC
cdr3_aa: CASSRGHNEQFF

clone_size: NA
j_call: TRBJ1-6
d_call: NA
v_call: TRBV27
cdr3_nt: TGTGCCAGCAGTTTATTGTGGTTACGGGATTCACCCCTCCACTTT
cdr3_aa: CASSLLWLRDSPLHF

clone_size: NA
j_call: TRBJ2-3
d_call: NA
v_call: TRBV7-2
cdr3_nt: TGTGCCAGCAGCCCCCCGGGCGCAGATACGCAGTATTTT
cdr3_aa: CASSPPGADTQYF

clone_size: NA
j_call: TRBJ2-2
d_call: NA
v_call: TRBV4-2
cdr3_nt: TGTGCCAGCAGCCAAGAGGGAAGGAGATACGCCGGGGAGCTGTTTTTT
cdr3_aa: CASSQEGRRYAGELFF

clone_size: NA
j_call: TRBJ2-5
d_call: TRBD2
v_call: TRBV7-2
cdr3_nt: TGTGCCAGCAGTTACGGACTAGCGGGGGGACTTCAGTACTTC
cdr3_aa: CASSYGLAGGLQYF

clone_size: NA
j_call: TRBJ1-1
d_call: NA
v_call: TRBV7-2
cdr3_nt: TGTGCCAGCAGCTTAAGACAGGTTGAAGCTTTCTTT
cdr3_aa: CASSLRQVEAFF

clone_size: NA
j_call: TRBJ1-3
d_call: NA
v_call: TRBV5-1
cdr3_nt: TGCGCCAGCAGCTTGGCTTCGGCAGACTCTGGAAACACCATATATTTT
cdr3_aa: CASSLASADSGNTIYF

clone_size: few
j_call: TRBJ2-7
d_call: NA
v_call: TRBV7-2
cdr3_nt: TGTGCCAGCAGCCCCAGGACGGGGGAGCAGTACTTC
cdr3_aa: CASSPRTGEQYF

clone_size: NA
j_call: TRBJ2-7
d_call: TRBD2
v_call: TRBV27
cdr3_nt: TGTGCCAGCAGTTCCCGGCGGGGGGGCTCCTACGAGCAGTACTTC
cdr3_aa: CASSSRRGGSYEQYF

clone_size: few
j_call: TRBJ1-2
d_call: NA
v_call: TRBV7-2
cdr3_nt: TGTGCCAGCAGCTTAGGAGGGGCAGCTAACTATGGCTACACCTTC
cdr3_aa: CASSLGGAANYGYTF

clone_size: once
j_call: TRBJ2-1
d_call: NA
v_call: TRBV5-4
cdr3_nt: TGTGCCAGCAGCTTGGGGGGGGGCACTTACAATGAGCAGTTCTTC
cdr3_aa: CASSLGGGTYNEQFF

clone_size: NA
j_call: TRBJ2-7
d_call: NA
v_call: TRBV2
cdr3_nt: TGTGCCAGCAGTGGGAACCCAGGAGGGCAGTACTTC
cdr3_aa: CASSGNPGGQYF

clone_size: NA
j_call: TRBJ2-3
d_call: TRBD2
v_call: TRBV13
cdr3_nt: TGTGCCAGCAGCAGAACCGGGACTAGCGGGGGGGCCGTGAGTACGCAGTATTTT
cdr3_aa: CASSRTGTSGGAVSTQYF

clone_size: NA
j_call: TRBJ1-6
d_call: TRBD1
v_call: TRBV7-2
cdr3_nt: TGTGCCAGCAGCTTAATAACAGGGGGACAGGCGGGTTCACCCCTCCACTTT
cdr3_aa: CASSLITGGQAGSPLHF